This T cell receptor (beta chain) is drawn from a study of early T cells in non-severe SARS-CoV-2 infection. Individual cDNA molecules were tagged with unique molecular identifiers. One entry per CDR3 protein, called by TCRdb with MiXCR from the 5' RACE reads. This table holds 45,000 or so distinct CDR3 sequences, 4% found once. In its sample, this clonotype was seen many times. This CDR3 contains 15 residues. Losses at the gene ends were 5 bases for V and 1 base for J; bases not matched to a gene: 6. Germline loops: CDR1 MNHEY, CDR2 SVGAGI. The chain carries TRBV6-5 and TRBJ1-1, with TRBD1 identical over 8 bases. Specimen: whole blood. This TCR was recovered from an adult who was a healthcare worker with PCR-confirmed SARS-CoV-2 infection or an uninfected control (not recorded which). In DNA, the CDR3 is TGTGCCAGCAGTCCAGACAGGGGCCCGAACACTGAAGCTTTCTTT. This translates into CASSPDRGPNTEAFF.